Listed below are T cell receptor beta chains from one sample, sequenced in a study of PD-1 blockade in classical Hodgkin lymphoma. Sequenced by immunoSEQ multiplex PCR; TCRdb stores in-frame clones only, minus some. Counted here are around 91,000 clones, around nine tenths occurring once; the ten biggest clones make up around 20%. The specimen was peripheral blood mononuclear cells (PBMCs), collected at baseline. The receptor source for this set is a human donor with classical Hodgkin lymphoma. The CDR3 runs from the conserved cysteine through the conserved F or W. A D gene is named only where the DNA matches it firmly. Not every row has a clone size; where given, it reads once, few, many or a size class.

d_gene | len | abundance | j_gene | v_gene | CDR3nt | CDR3aa
TRBD2 | 16 | . | TRBJ2-1 | TRBV10-3 | TGTGCCATCAGTGAGTCAGGGCTAGCGGGACGGAATGAGCAGTTCTTC | CAISESGLAGRNEQFF
TRBD2 | 14 | once | TRBJ2-7 | TRBV28 | TGTGCCAGCAGTTTGAGCGGGGGTGTCTTGGAGCAGTACTTC | CASSLSGGVLEQYF
. | 16 | . | TRBJ2-2 | TRBV5-4 | TGTGCCAGCAGCTTGGCCTTGTGGGAGCGCACCGGGGAGCTGTTTTTT | CASSLALWERTGELFF
. | 15 | . | TRBJ1-5 | TRBV21-1 | TGTGCCAGCAACCCTGGTGCGGAGAGCAATCAGCCCCAGCATTTT | CASNPGAESNQPQHF
. | 13 | . | TRBJ2-1 | TRBV6-6 | TGTGCCAGCAGTTACTCGACTGCGGGAGAGCAGTTCTTC | CASSYSTAGEQFF
TRBD2 | 16 | . | TRBJ2-3 | TRBV5-1 | TGCGCCAGCAGCTCGAGACTAGCGGGAGGTACAGATACGCAGTATTTT | CASSSRLAGGTDTQYF
. | 16 | once | TRBJ1-5 | TRBV21-1 | TGTGCCAGCAGCCCAGGGGGGTCAGGGCGCAATCAGCCCCAGCATTTT | CASSPGGSGRNQPQHF
TRBD2 | 15 | . | TRBJ2-3 | TRBV18 | TGTGCCAGCTCACCACCAGTCAGCGGGAGGGATACGCAGTATTTT | CASSPPVSGRDTQYF
. | 15 | few | TRBJ2-3 | TRBV27 | TGTGCCAGCAGTTTACGGGGCTCGGTGGGAGATACGCAGTATTTT | CASSLRGSVGDTQYF
. | 13 | few | TRBJ1-5 | TRBV6-1 | TGTGCCAGCAGTCCCCGGGGCAATCAGCCCCAGCATTTT | CASSPRGNQPQHF
. | 12 | . | TRBJ1-2 | TRBV6-5 | TGTGCCACCATTGCGGTTAACTATGGCTACACCTTC | CATIAVNYGYTF
. | 15 | once | TRBJ1-4 | TRBV25-1 | TGTGCCAGCAGCGATTACAGCATCTTCAATGAAAAACTGTTTTTT | CASSDYSIFNEKLFF
. | 13 | . | TRBJ1-3 | TRBV6-6 | TGTGCCAGCAGTTGGGGGGCTGGAAACACCATATATTTT | CASSWGAGNTIYF
TRBD1 | 12 | . | TRBJ2-7 | TRBV28 | TGTGCCAGCAGAGGACAGGGCGCCGAGCAGTACTTC | CASRGQGAEQYF
. | 13 | . | TRBJ1-1 | TRBV6-5 | TGTGCCAGCAGCATCCAGGGTGTGACTGAAGCTTTCTTT | CASSIQGVTEAFF